This TCR beta chain was identified during a study of graft-versus-host responses after intestinal transplantation. About the research overall: Those transplanted obtained multivisceral, liver-intestinal, or isolated intestinal grafts. Broader study findings: The study found high graft-versus-host to host-versus-graft clonal ratios in allografts of patients with graft-donor T cell macrochimerism.

Trimming took off 1 base at V and 1 base at J, with 7 bases between the two ends. Germline V gives CDR1 SGHDT, CDR2 YYEEEE. The CDR3 is 14 residues long. With respect to this clone: Its antigen is not identified.

Clones were sequenced by immunoSEQ multiplex PCR, and TCRdb holds only the in-frame ones, with some missing. The sample shows some 140,000 clones, approximately 94% of them seen only once. Sequencing was performed on unstimulated CD4+ T cells sorted from spleen or lymph node cells, taken before intestinal transplant. The rearrangement uses TRBV5-6 and TRBJ2-3; no reliable D call. The TCR sequence derives from a human donor who received an intestinal transplant. The CDR3, as DNA: TGTGCCAGCAGCTTGTTTTGGGGCACAGATACGCAGTATTTT. Residues: CASSLFWGTDTQYF.